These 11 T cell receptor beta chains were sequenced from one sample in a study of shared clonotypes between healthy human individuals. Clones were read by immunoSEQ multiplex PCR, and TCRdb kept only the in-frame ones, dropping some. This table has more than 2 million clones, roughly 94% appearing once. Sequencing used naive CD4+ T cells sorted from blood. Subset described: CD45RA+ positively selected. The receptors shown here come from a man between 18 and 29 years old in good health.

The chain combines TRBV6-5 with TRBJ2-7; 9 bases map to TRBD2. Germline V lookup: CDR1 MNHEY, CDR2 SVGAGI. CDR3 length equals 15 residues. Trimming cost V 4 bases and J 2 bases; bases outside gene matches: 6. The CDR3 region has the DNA TGTGCCAGCAGTTTCGAGCGGGGGGCACCCTACGAGCAGTACTTC. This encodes CASSFERGAPYEQYF.

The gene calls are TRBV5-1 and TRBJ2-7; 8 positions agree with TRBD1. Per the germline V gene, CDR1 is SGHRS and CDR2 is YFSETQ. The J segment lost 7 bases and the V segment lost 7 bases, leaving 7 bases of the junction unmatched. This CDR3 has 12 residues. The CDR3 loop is CASSRGPGEQYF. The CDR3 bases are TGCGCCAGCTCCAGGGGGCCGGGGGAGCAGTACTTC.

CDR3 in amino acids: CASSELSSGFFYNEQFF. CDR3 sequence (DNA): TGTGCCAGCAGTGAATTGTCTAGCGGATTCTTCTACAATGAGCAGTTCTTC. V usage is TRBV25-1 and J usage is TRBJ2-1; 7 bases match TRBD2. V lost 1 base to trimming and J lost 3 bases; unmatched junction nucleotides: 9. Germline V CDR1 and CDR2: MGHDK, SYGVNS. CDR3 length equals 17 residues.

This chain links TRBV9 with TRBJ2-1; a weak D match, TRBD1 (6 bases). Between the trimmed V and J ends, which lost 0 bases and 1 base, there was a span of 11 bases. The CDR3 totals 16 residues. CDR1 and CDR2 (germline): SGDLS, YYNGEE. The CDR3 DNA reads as TGTGCCAGCAGCGTAGGGGGCGGACAGTCCTACAATGAGCAGTTCTTC. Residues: CASSVGGGQSYNEQFF.

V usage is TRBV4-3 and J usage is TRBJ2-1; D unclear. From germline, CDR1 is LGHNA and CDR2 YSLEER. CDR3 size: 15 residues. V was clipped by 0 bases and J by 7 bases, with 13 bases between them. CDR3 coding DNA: TGCGCCAGCAGCCAAGAATGGCCAGACCGAAATGAGCAGTTCTTC. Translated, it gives CASSQEWPDRNEQFF.

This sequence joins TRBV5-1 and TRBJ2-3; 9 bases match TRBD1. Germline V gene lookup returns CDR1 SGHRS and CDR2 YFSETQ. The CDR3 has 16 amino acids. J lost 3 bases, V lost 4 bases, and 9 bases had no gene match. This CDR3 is CASSTGQGPGTDTQYF. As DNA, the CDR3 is TGCGCCAGCAGCACCGGACAGGGGCCGGGTACAGATACGCAGTATTTT.

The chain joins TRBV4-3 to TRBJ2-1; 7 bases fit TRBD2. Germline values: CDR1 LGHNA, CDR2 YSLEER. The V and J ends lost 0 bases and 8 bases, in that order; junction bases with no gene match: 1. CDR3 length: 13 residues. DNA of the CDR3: TGCGCCAGCAGCCAAGAGGGGAGGGATGAGCAGTTCTTC. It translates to CASSQEGRDEQFF.

CDR3 sequence (DNA): TGTGCCAGCAGGCCCCTGGAGGCAGGGGCTAATGAAAAACTGTTTTTT. Residues: CASRPLEAGANEKLFF. The genes are TRBV6-6 and TRBJ1-4; TRBD1 is a possible D gene (6 bases). The V gene's germline CDR1 is MNHNY and CDR2 SVGAGI (reference sequence). The CDR3 consists of 16 residues. Trimming shortened V by 6 bases and J by 3 bases, and 17 bases separated the two germline ends.

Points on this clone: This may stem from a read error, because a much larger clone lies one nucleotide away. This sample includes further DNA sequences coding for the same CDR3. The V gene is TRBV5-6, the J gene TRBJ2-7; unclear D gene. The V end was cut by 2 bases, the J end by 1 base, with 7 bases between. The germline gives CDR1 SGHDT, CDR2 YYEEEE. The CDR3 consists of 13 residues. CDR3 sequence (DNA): TGTGCCAGCAGCTTAGGACGGTCCTACGAGCAGTACTTC. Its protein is CASSLGRSYEQYF.

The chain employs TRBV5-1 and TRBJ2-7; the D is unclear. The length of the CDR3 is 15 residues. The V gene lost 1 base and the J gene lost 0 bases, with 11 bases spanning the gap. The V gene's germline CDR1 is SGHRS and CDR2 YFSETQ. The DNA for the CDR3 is TGCGCCAGCAGCTTGAATATCTGGAGCTCCTACGAGCAGTACTTC. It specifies CASSLNIWSSYEQYF. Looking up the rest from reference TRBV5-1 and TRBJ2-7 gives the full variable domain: KAGVTQTPRYLIKTRGQQVTLSCSPISGHRSVSWYQQTPGQGLQFLFEYFSETQRNKGNFPGRFSGRQFSNSRSEMNVSTLELGDSALYLCASSLNIWSSYEQYFGPGTRLTVT.

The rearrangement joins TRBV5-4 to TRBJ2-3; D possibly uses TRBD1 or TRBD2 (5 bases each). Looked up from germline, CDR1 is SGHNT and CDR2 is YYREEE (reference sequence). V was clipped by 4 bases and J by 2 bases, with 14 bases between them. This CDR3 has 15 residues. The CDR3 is CASSRGTFLTDTQYF. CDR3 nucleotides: TGTGCCAGCAGCCGAGGGACCTTTCTCACAGATACGCAGTATTTT. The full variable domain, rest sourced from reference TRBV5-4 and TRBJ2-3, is ETGVTQSPTHLIKTRGQQVTLRCSSQSGHNTVSWYQQALGQGPQFIFQYYREEENGRGNFPPRFSGLQFPNYSSELNVNALELDDSALYLCASSRGTFLTDTQYFGPGTRLTVL.